Listed below are T cell receptor beta chains from one sample, sequenced in a study of PD-L1 blockade in urothelial cancer. Measured with immunoSEQ multiplex PCR; TCRdb has only the in-frame clones, and not every one. Counted here are 35,000 to 45,000 clones, 70% to 90% occurring once; the ten biggest clones make up roughly 25%. The input for sequencing was PBMCs, taken around atezolizumab (anti-PD-L1) treatment. The receptors here all came from a donor aged 40 or over with urothelial cancer. Each CDR3 is given with its conserved first and last residue. D genes are given only for firm matches. Expanded clones get a size class; other rows say once, few or many, or leave the size out.

size | J | D | V | CDR3 | DNA
few | TRBJ2-5 | TRBD1 | TRBV18 | CASSPPGGYLKTQYF | TGTGCCAGCTCACCACCAGGGGGCTATTTGAAGACCCAGTACTTC
NA | TRBJ2-2 | NA | TRBV5-4 | CASNPGDGELFF | TGTGCCAGCAACCCGGGGGACGGGGAGCTGTTTTTT
NA | TRBJ2-1 | NA | TRBV7-6 | CASSVRSIASSYNEQFF | TGTGCCAGCAGCGTCCGCAGTATAGCGTCCTCCTACAATGAGCAGTTCTTC
NA | TRBJ2-5 | NA | TRBV6-5 | CASSYSESSSRETQYF | TGTGCCAGCAGTTACTCGGAGTCTAGCAGTCGGGAGACCCAGTACTTC
NA | TRBJ2-2 | TRBD2 | TRBV4-3 | CASSGSFLAGVNTGELFF | TGCGCCAGCAGCGGGTCGTTCCTAGCGGGAGTCAACACCGGGGAGCTGTTTTTT
NA | TRBJ2-7 | TRBD2 | TRBV2 | CASSEAGTSGRYEQYF | TGTGCCAGCAGTGAAGCGGGGACTAGCGGGAGATACGAGCAGTACTTC
NA | TRBJ2-2 | TRBD2 | TRBV6-5 | CASSPGGANTGELFF | TGTGCCAGCAGCCCCGGGGGGGCGAACACCGGGGAGCTGTTTTTT
NA | TRBJ2-7 | NA | TRBV21-1 | CASIAGTGEEQYF | TGTGCCAGCATCGCCGGGACAGGGGAAGAGCAGTACTTC
NA | TRBJ2-7 | NA | TRBV6-1 | CATTLDVGRYEQYF | TGTGCCACCACATTAGACGTGGGGAGGTACGAGCAGTACTTC
NA | TRBJ2-3 | NA | TRBV5-1 | CASSAASSGADTQYF | TGCGCCAGCAGCGCAGCATCTAGTGGCGCAGATACGCAGTATTTT
few | TRBJ1-1 | NA | TRBV5-6 | CASSLSNRVNTEAFF | TGTGCCAGCAGCTTGTCTAACAGGGTGAACACTGAAGCTTTCTTT
NA | TRBJ2-3 | TRBD2 | TRBV27 | CASSSGVSTDTQYF | TGTGCCAGCAGTAGCGGGGTTAGCACAGATACGCAGTATTTT
NA | TRBJ1-4 | NA | TRBV5-1 | CASGFQGGDEKLFF | TGCGCCAGCGGATTTCAAGGAGGCGATGAAAAACTGTTTTTT
NA | TRBJ1-1 | NA | TRBV7-9 | CASSPGQLMNTEAFF | TGTGCCAGCAGCCCCGGACAGCTCATGAACACTGAAGCTTTCTTT
NA | TRBJ1-2 | NA | TRBV13 | CASSSRGLGYTF | TGTGCCAGCAGTTCCAGGGGTTTGGGCTACACCTTC
once | TRBJ2-7 | TRBD2 | TRBV10-3 | CAITATSGSPYEQYF | TGTGCCATCACCGCGACTAGCGGGAGCCCCTACGAGCAGTACTTC
NA | TRBJ2-7 | TRBD1 | TRBV5-1 | CASSPLAGTGGSYEQYF | TGCGCCAGCAGCCCTCTTGCCGGGACAGGGGGTTCCTACGAGCAGTACTTC
NA | TRBJ2-7 | TRBD1 | TRBV19 | CASSKQGVGYEQYF | TGTGCCAGTAGTAAACAGGGGGTTGGGTACGAGCAGTACTTC
NA | TRBJ2-1 | NA | TRBV7-3 | CASRGGPSYNEQFF | TGTGCCAGCAGAGGGGGTCCCTCCTACAATGAGCAGTTCTTC
few | TRBJ1-2 | NA | TRBV28 | CASSRYYSGYTF | TGTGCCAGCAGTCGATACTATTCTGGCTACACCTTC
NA | TRBJ2-1 | NA | TRBV4-1 | CASSKQGNPSYNEQFF | TGCGCCAGCAGCAAACAGGGAAACCCCTCCTACAATGAGCAGTTCTTC
NA | TRBJ1-5 | TRBD1 | TRBV6-5 | CASSYKDRGQPQHF | TGTGCCAGCAGTTACAAGGACAGGGGACAGCCCCAGCATTTT
NA | TRBJ2-2 | TRBD2 | TRBV10-3 | CAISDPTGTTNTGELFF | TGTGCCATCAGTGACCCCACCGGGACTACAAACACCGGGGAGCTGTTTTTT
NA | TRBJ2-1 | TRBD2 | TRBV4-3 | CASSQDWTSGRFEQFF | TGCGCCAGCAGCCAAGATTGGACTAGCGGGAGGTTTGAGCAGTTCTTC
NA | TRBJ1-2 | TRBD1 | TRBV5-1 | CASSPDRVAYGYTF | TGCGCCAGCAGCCCCGACAGGGTCGCCTATGGCTACACCTTC
NA | TRBJ2-5 | TRBD2 | TRBV25-1 | CASRFGGGETQYF | TGTGCCAGCAGGTTTGGGGGAGGGGAGACCCAGTACTTC
NA | TRBJ2-1 | NA | TRBV29-1 | CSVRTDNEQFF | TGCAGCGTGAGGACTGACAATGAGCAGTTCTTC
NA | TRBJ2-7 | TRBD1 | TRBV9 | CASSVAPGQLSYEQYF | TGTGCCAGCAGCGTAGCCCCGGGACAGCTCTCCTACGAGCAGTACTTC
NA | TRBJ1-5 | NA | TRBV29-1 | CIRGGTNQPQHF | TGCATCCGGGGGGGGACTAATCAGCCCCAGCATTTT
NA | TRBJ2-1 | TRBD2 | TRBV11-3 | CASSLASGAYNEQFF | TGTGCCAGCAGCTTAGCTAGCGGAGCCTACAATGAGCAGTTCTTC
NA | TRBJ1-4 | NA | TRBV5-1 | CASSLGAGMDEKLFF | TGCGCCAGCAGCTTGGGCGCAGGGATGGATGAAAAACTGTTTTTT
NA | TRBJ2-3 | NA | TRBV27 | CASRAGTLTDTQYF | TGTGCCAGCAGGGCAGGGACTCTCACAGATACGCAGTATTTT
few | TRBJ2-3 | TRBD1 | TRBV9 | CASSVVGTGELTDTQYF | TGTGCCAGCAGCGTAGTGGGGACAGGGGAGCTCACAGATACGCAGTATTTT
NA | TRBJ2-7 | NA | TRBV6-5 | CASSYVAGTYEQYF | TGTGCCAGCAGTTACGTGGCAGGGACCTACGAGCAGTACTTC
NA | TRBJ1-5 | NA | TRBV7-2 | CASSLGPRNQPQHF | TGTGCCAGCAGCTTAGGGCCACGAAATCAGCCCCAGCATTTT
NA | TRBJ1-1 | TRBD1 | TRBV7-9 | CASSPREGANTEAFF | TGTGCCAGCAGCCCCCGGGAGGGGGCGAACACTGAAGCTTTCTTT